The T cell receptor beta chain described here comes from a study of CD8+CD57+ T cells in acquired aplastic anemia. As for the study in general: CD4+ and CD8+ cells, once sorted, gave DNA averaging about 3.4 ug.

Genomic DNA, serving as template, underwent TCR beta VDJ and CDR3 profiling. TCRdb ran MiXCR on the reads and lists one entry per CDR3 protein. This sample carries 200,000 or so distinct CDR3 sequences, 64% of them seen once, and the ten largest clones take roughly 50%. Worth noting for this clonotype: Its antigen is not known.

Findings and caveats of the study: The number of CD8+ CDR3 sequences shared by patients and controls was approximately 30. Significance was not reached for CD8+ Simpson's diversity between patients and controls.

The V gene lost 6 bases and the J gene lost 5 bases, with 16 bases spanning the gap. Germline V CDR1 and CDR2: MNHEY, SVGEGT. The CDR3 is 14 residues long. The V gene is TRBV6-2 or TRBV6-3, the J gene TRBJ1-1; a possible D gene is TRBD1 (5 bases). This clonotype originated in a human donor with severe aplastic anemia or a healthy control (not recorded which). Input material: sorted CD4+, CD8+, or CD8+CD57+ T cells (not recorded which) from PBMCs. Here the CDR3 reads CASRVQGGGTEAFF. The CDR3 bases are TGTGCCAGCAGAGTCCAGGGAGGAGGGACTGAAGCTTTCTTT.